The next 25 T cell receptor beta chains were all read from a single sample in a study of shared clonotypes between healthy human individuals. Measured with immunoSEQ multiplex PCR; TCRdb has only the in-frame clones, and not every one. The data show roughly 770,000 clones, 95% to 97% seen once. CD8 cells classed as naive were CD45RO-negative and positively selected for CCR7, excluding terminally differentiated effector memory CD45RA+ cells. Sequencing was carried out using naive CD8+ T cells sorted from blood. The receptors stem from a man aged 30-40 years in good health.

The chain employs TRBV2 and TRBJ2-7; 7 bases map to TRBD2. CDR3 size: 14 residues. Germline V gene sequence: CDR1 SNHLY, CDR2 FYNNEI. The V gene end was trimmed by 0 bases and the J gene end by 2 bases; junction bases not matched to a gene: 1. This chain's CDR3 is CASSEAAGAYEQYF. The DNA for the CDR3 is TGTGCCAGCAGTGAAGCGGCGGGAGCCTACGAGCAGTACTTC.

J is TRBJ2-7 and V is TRBV7-9, with TRBD1 matching over 8 bases. This CDR3 contains 14 residues. With V trimmed by 4 bases and J by 5 bases, 7 bases remained unmatched. CDR1 is SEHNR and CDR2 is FQNEAQ in the germline V gene (reference sequence). The CDR3 is CASSSPGQENEQYF. Written as DNA, the CDR3 is TGTGCCAGCAGCTCACCGGGACAGGAAAACGAGCAGTACTTC.

This chain uses TRBV6-6 with TRBJ1-1; perhaps TRBD1 as D (5 bases). The CDR3 has 16 residues. Germline loops: CDR1 MNHNY, CDR2 SVGAGI (reference sequence). The V gene lost 0 bases and the J gene lost 1 base, with 12 bases spanning the gap. Here the CDR3 DNA reads TGTGCCAGCAGTTACTCTAAGCGAGGGGAGAACACTGAAGCTTTCTTT. Protein sequence: CASSYSKRGENTEAFF.

The CDR3 region has the DNA TGTGCCAGCAGCCGACTAAACACCGGGGAGCTGTTTTTT. As protein: CASSRLNTGELFF. The chain combines TRBV9 with TRBJ2-2, with D possibly TRBD2 on 5 matching bases. Trimming cost V 4 bases and J 2 bases, with 6 bases left between them. CDR1 is SGDLS, CDR2 YYNGEE, per germline. This CDR3 contains 13 residues.

The rearrangement joins TRBV28 to TRBJ1-2, with a weak D call TRBD1 (5 bases). Germline loops: CDR1 MDHEN, CDR2 SYDVKM. CDR3 length equals 17 residues. The V gene lost 1 base and the J gene lost 1 base, with 16 bases spanning the gap. In nucleotides, the CDR3 is TGTGCCAGCAGTTTATCAGTTGGGGGAAATGATAACTATGGCTACACCTTC. Translated: CASSLSVGGNDNYGYTF.

V is TRBV19 and J is TRBJ2-7; D may be TRBD2 (6 bases). V lost 4 bases, J lost 1 base, and 14 bases lay in between. Germline loops: CDR1 LNHDA, CDR2 SQIVND (reference sequence). The CDR3 length is 15 residues. The DNA for the CDR3 is TGTGCCAGTAGTACTTCCGGGGCGGGGTCCTACGAGCAGTACTTC. It encodes CASSTSGAGSYEQYF.

V usage is TRBV4-1 and J usage is TRBJ2-5, with 7 bases lining up with TRBD1. CDR3 length: 17 amino acids. J lost 5 bases, V lost 1 base, and 13 bases had no gene match. Germline V gene sequence: CDR1 MGHRA, CDR2 YSYEKL. The CDR3 protein is CASSQGDRVPGFETQYF. CDR3 nucleotides: TGCGCCAGCAGCCAAGGCGACAGGGTTCCAGGGTTTGAGACCCAGTACTTC.

The CDR3 coding sequence is TGCAGCGTTGAAGTCTTGGGACTAGCGGGAGTTGAACAAGAGACCCAGTACTTC. Protein: CSVEVLGLAGVEQETQYF. The chain carries TRBV29-1 and TRBJ2-5; 14 bases map to TRBD2. The V gene's germline CDR1 is SQVTM and CDR2 ANQGSEA. The CDR3 runs to 18 residues. With V trimmed by 1 base and J by 2 bases, 9 bases remained unmatched.

The chain employs TRBV7-8 and TRBJ1-4, with a possible D match to TRBD1 (5 bases). Germline V gives CDR1 SGHVS, CDR2 FQNEAQ. The CDR3 contains 14 residues. The V gene lost 4 bases and the J gene lost 8 bases, with 14 bases spanning the gap. This chain's CDR3 is CASSYRDLEEKLFF. CDR3 coding DNA: TGTGCCAGCAGCTACCGGGACCTTGAGGAAAAACTGTTTTTT.

V gene TRBV2 combines with J gene TRBJ1-5; maybe TRBD1 (5 bases). The CDR3 has 12 residues. Trimming removed 6 bases at V and 7 bases at J, with 10 bases between. Germline CDR1 and CDR2: SNHLY and FYNNEI. DNA of the CDR3: TGTGCCAGCAGCGGGGACGAGCAGCCCCAGCATTTT. Protein product: CASSGDEQPQHF.

This sequence joins TRBV11-2 and TRBJ2-7; D is ambiguous. CDR3 length: 12 amino acids. Germline assignment: CDR1 SGHAT and CDR2 FQNNGV. V was cut by 5 bases and J by 3 bases, with 8 bases left in between. The CDR3 nucleotides are TGTGCCAGCAGCCCGTTCTTCTACGAGCAGTACTTC. It translates to CASSPFFYEQYF.

Points on this clone: Relative to the germline gene, one junction end is altered; a read error may explain this. The rearrangement joins TRBV7-7 to TRBJ2-5, with 10 bases lining up with TRBD1. The CDR3 spans 15 residues. Germline V gene data show CDR1 as SSHAT and CDR2 as FNYEAQ (reference sequence). The CDR3 region has the DNA TGTGCTAGCAGCCGGGGACAGGGGCTCCAAGAGACCCAGTACTTC. Translation gives CASSRGQGLQETQYF.

This chain uses TRBV29-1 with TRBJ2-1; the match to TRBD2 covers 10 bases. The CDR3 runs 17 residues. The junction had 14 bases not matched to a gene; V was cut back by 3 bases and J by 6 bases. Germline-derived CDR1 and CDR2 are SQVTM and ANQGSEA. CDR3 nucleotides: TGCAGCGTTGACGGTCTGATACTAGCGGGAAATGCCAATGAGCAGTTCTTC. Translating it yields CSVDGLILAGNANEQFF.

The chain is built from TRBV28 and TRBJ2-5; D is unresolved. Trimming removed 6 bases from V and 6 bases from J, with 17 bases in between. The CDR3 extends over 14 amino acids. Germline V gives CDR1 MDHEN, CDR2 SYDVKM. The CDR3: CASSRLLGLKTQYF. CDR3 in DNA: TGTGCCAGCAGCCGTCTTCTGGGGTTGAAGACCCAGTACTTC.

This chain connects TRBV11-2 to TRBJ2-7; 11 bases are shared with TRBD2. Trimming took 5 bases from V and 3 from J; bases not matched to a gene: 9. The CDR3 runs to 16 residues. The germline gives CDR1 SGHAT, CDR2 FQNNGV. CDR3 residues: CASSTRLAGSDYEQYF. In DNA, the CDR3 is TGTGCCAGCAGCACCCGACTAGCGGGAAGCGACTACGAGCAGTACTTC. Using reference TRBV11-2 and TRBJ2-7 for the parts outside the CDR3, the full variable domain is EAGVAQSPRYKIIEKRQSVAFWCNPISGHATLYWYQQILGQGPKLLIQFQNNGVVDDSQLPKDRFSAERLKGVDSTLKIQPAKLEDSAVYLCASSTRLAGSDYEQYFGPGTRLTVT.

Of note for this clone: This same CDR3 is encoded by further DNA sequences in the sample. The chain employs TRBV5-1 and TRBJ2-1; TRBD2 matches at 13 bases. The CDR3 runs 17 residues. Germline V gene lookup returns CDR1 SGHRS and CDR2 YFSETQ. V was clipped by 4 bases and J by 0 bases; unmatched bases: 4. The CDR3: CASSPGLAGSSYNEQFF. In DNA, the CDR3 is TGCGCCAGCAGCCCGGGACTAGCGGGGTCCTCCTACAATGAGCAGTTCTTC.

The chain is built from TRBV13 and TRBJ2-1; 11 bases align to TRBD2. This CDR3 comprises 19 residues. CDR1 and CDR2 from the germline V gene are PRHDT and FYEKMQ (reference sequence). J lost 3 bases, V lost 0 bases, and 10 bases had no gene match. CDR3 region: CASSLGVSETSGIYNEQFF. The CDR3 bases are TGTGCCAGCAGCTTAGGAGTCTCGGAGACTAGCGGGATCTACAATGAGCAGTTCTTC. Filled out from reference TRBV13 and TRBJ2-1, the complete variable domain reads AAGVIQSPRHLIKEKRETATLKCYPIPRHDTVYWYQQGPGQDPQFLISFYEKMQSDKGSIPDRFSAQQFSDYHSELNMSSLELGDSALYFCASSLGVSETSGIYNEQFFGPGTRLTVL.

The chain couples TRBV7-9 to TRBJ2-5; D is possibly TRBD2 (5 bases). Germline V CDR1 and CDR2: SEHNR, FQNEAQ (reference sequence). Trimming removed 5 bases from V and 4 bases from J, with 20 bases in between. The CDR3 has 16 residues. The CDR3, as DNA: TGTGCCAGCAGCCCAACCCCCTCTATAGCGTCAGAGACCCAGTACTTC. Its protein is CASSPTPSIASETQYF.

The CDR3 region is CASTTPGNEQFF. In DNA, the CDR3 is TGTGCCAGCACTACACCCGGGAATGAGCAGTTCTTC. The rearrangement links TRBV7-9 to TRBJ2-1; D is undetermined. CDR1 is SEHNR, CDR2 FQNEAQ, per germline (reference sequence). CDR3 length: 12 amino acids. V was clipped by 7 bases and J by 7 bases, with 11 bases between them.

In this sample, this clone turned up once. The rearrangement links TRBV27 to TRBJ2-7; tentatively, D is TRBD1 (6 bases). V lost 8 bases to trimming and J lost 6 bases, with 11 bases between them. The CDR3 consists of 11 residues. Germline values: CDR1 MNHEY, CDR2 SMNVEV (reference sequence). CDR3 in DNA: TGTGCCAGCCTCCAGGGGAGCGAGCAGTACTTC. It encodes CASLQGSEQYF.

A note on this clone: The germline gene is not matched at one end of the junction; a read error may be the cause. The chain uses TRBV9 and TRBJ1-2; the D gene is possibly TRBD1 (6 bases). Germline V gene lookup returns CDR1 SGDLS and CDR2 YYNGEE. The CDR3 runs 10 residues. CDR3 sequence: CASGSRDKAF. The CDR3, as DNA: TGTGCCAGCGGAAGCCGGGACAAAGCCTTC.

The chain links TRBV5-4 to TRBJ2-1; D is unresolved. The CDR3 totals 12 residues. V lost 4 bases, J lost 5 bases, and 7 bases lay in between. CDR1 SGHNT and CDR2 YYREEE come from the germline V gene (reference sequence). CDR3 DNA sequence: TGTGCCAGCAGCACGGTAAACAATGAGCAGTTCTTC. Translated, it gives CASSTVNNEQFF.

V usage is TRBV5-4 and J usage is TRBJ2-1; 8 bases map to TRBD1. Germline V gene data show CDR1 as SGHNT and CDR2 as YYREEE (reference sequence). V trimming: 7 bases; J trimming: 6 bases; junction bases outside the gene matches: 3. The CDR3 runs 12 residues. The CDR3 sequence is CASDRGTNEQFF. The CDR3 nucleotides are TGTGCCAGCGACAGGGGAACCAATGAGCAGTTCTTC.

Worth noting for this clone: The same CDR3 arises from other DNA sequences in this sample as well. J is TRBJ2-7 and V is TRBV28; D possibly corresponds to TRBD1 (6 bases). The V end was cut by 6 bases, the J end by 2 bases, with 11 bases between. Germline V gene data show CDR1 as MDHEN and CDR2 as SYDVKM. This CDR3 comprises 13 residues. CDR3 sequence (DNA): TGTGCCAGCAGCCCGGGACAACCCTACGAGCAGTACTTC. Protein product: CASSPGQPYEQYF. Drawing the rest from reference TRBV28 and TRBJ2-7, the complete variable domain is DVKVTQSSRYLVKRTGEKVFLECVQDMDHENMFWYRQDPGLGLRLIYFSYDVKMKEKGDIPEGYSVSREKKERFSLILESASTNQTSMYLCASSPGQPYEQYFGPGTRLTVT.

V is TRBV2 and J is TRBJ1-4, with 8 nucleotides matching TRBD1. Trimming cost V 3 bases and J 0 bases; bases outside gene matches: 6. Germline V gene data show CDR1 as SNHLY and CDR2 as FYNNEI. The length of the CDR3 is 17 residues. The CDR3 DNA follows: TGTGCCAGCAGTGAGAAGGACAGGGTTACAACTAATGAAAAACTGTTTTTT. Its translation is CASSEKDRVTTNEKLFF.